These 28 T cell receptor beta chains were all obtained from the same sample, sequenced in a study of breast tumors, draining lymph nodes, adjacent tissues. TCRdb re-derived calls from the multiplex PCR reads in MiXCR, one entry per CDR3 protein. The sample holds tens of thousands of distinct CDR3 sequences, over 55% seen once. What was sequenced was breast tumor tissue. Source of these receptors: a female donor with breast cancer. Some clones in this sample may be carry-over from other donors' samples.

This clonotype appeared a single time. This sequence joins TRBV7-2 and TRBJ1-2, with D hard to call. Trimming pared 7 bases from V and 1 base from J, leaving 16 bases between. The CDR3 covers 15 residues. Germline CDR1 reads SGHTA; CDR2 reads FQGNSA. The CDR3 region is CASTPDPARNYGYTF. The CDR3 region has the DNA TGTGCCAGCACCCCAGATCCAGCCCGTAACTATGGCTACACCTTC.

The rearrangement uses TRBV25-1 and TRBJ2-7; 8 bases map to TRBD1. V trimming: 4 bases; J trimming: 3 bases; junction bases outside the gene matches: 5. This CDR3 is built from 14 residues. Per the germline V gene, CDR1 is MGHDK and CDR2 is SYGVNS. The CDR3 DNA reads TGTGCCAGCAGTGTACGACAGGGGAACTACGAGCAGTACTTC. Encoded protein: CASSVRQGNYEQYF.

The CDR3 DNA reads as TGTGCCAGCACCCCGGGGACGGTGGCTGGGAGCTACACCTTC. Translation gives CASTPGTVAGSYTF. This chain uses TRBV12-3 or TRBV12-4 with TRBJ1-2; maybe TRBD1 (5 bases). The CDR3 runs 14 residues. The V gene lost 7 bases and the J gene lost 9 bases, with 21 bases spanning the gap.

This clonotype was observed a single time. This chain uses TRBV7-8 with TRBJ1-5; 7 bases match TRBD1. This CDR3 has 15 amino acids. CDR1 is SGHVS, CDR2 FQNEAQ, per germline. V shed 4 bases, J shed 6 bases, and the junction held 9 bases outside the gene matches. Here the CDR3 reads CASSSRQGASQPQHF. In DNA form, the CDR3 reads TGTGCCAGCAGCTCAAGACAGGGAGCCTCTCAGCCCCAGCATTTT.

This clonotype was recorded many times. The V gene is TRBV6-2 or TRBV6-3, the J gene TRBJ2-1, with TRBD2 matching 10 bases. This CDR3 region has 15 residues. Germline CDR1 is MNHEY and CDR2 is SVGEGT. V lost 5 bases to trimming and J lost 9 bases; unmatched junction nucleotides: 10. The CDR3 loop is CASSPGAGGLVEQFF. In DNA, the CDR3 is TGTGCCAGCAGTCCGGGAGCGGGGGGGCTGGTTGAGCAGTTCTTC.

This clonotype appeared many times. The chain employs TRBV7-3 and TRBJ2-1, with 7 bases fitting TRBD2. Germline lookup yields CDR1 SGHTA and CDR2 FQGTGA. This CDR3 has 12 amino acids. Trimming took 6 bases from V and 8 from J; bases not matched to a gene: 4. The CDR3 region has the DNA TGTGCCAGCAGAGGAAGCGGGGATGAGCAGTTCTTC. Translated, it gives CASRGSGDEQFF.

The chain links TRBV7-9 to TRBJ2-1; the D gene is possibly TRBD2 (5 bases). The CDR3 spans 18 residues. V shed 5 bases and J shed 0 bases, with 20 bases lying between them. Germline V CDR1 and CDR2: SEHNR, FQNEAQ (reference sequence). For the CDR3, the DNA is TGTGCCAGCAGCGGGAGTATTCACGGGTCACACTCCTACAATGAGCAGTTCTTC. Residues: CASSGSIHGSHSYNEQFF.

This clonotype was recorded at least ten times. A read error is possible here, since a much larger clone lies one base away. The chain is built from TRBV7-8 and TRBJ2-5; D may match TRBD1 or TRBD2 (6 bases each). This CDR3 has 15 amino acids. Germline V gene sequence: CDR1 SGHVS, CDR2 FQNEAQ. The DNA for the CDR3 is TGTGCCAGCAGCTTAGACGCAGGGGAGGCAGAGACCCAGCACTTC. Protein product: CASSLDAGEAETQHF. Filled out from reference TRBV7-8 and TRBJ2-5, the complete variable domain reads GAGVSQSPRYKVAKRGQDVALRCDPISGHVSLFWYQQALGQGPEFLTYFQNEAQLDKSGLPSDRFFAERPEGSVSTLKIQRTQQEDSAVYLCASSLDAGEAETQHFGPGTRLLVL.

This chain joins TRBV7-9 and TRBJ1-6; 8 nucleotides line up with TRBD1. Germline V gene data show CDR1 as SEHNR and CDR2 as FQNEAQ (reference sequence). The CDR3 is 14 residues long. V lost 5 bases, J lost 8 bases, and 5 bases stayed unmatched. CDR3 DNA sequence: TGTGCCAGCAGCGGACAGGGTCGTGATTCACCCCTCCACTTT. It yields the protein CASSGQGRDSPLHF.

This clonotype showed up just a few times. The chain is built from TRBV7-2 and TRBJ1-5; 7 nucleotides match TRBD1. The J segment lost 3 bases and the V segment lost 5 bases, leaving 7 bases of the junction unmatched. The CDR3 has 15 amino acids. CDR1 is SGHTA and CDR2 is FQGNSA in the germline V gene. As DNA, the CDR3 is TGTGCCAGCAGCCTCAGGGGGAATGACAATCAGCCCCAGCATTTT. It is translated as CASSLRGNDNQPQHF.

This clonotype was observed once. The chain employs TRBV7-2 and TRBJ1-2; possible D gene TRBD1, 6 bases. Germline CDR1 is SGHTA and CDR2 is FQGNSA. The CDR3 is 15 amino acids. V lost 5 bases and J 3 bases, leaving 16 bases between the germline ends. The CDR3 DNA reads TGTGCCAGCAGCATACCCTACAGGGTTTACTATGGCTACACCTTC. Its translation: CASSIPYRVYYGYTF.

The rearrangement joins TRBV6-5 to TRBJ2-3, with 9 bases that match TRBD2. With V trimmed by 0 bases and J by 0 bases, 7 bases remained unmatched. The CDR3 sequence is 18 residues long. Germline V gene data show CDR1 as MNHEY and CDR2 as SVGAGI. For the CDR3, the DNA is TGTGCCAGCAGTTACTCTGGCCTAGCGGGGATGAGCACAGATACGCAGTATTTT. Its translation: CASSYSGLAGMSTDTQYF.

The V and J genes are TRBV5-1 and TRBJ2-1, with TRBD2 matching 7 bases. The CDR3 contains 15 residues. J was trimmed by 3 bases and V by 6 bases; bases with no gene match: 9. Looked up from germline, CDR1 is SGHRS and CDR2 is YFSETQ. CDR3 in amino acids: CASKDLSGDYNEQFF. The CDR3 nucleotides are TGCGCCAGCAAGGATTTAAGCGGGGACTACAATGAGCAGTTCTTC.

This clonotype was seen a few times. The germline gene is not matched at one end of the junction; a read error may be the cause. CDR3 amino acids: CASSFKPGEKLFF. For the CDR3, the DNA is TGTGCTAGCAGCTTTAAGCCGGGAGAAAAACTGTTTTTT. The chain carries TRBV7-7 and TRBJ1-4; D is ambiguous. Germline CDR1 is SSHAT and CDR2 is FNYEAQ (reference sequence). This CDR3 region has 13 residues.

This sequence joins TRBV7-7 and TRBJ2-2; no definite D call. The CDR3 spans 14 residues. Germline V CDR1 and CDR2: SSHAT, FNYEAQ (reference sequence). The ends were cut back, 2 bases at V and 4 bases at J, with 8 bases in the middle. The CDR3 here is CASSLTGRTGELFF. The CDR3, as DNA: TGTGCCAGCAGCTTAACTGGACGCACCGGGGAGCTGTTTTTT.

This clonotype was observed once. CDR3 nucleotides: TGTGCCAGCAGCTTAGATTTTGGGCAGTTCTTC. Amino acids: CASSLDFGQFF. The chain links TRBV11-2 to TRBJ2-1; D not certain. The V gene lost 0 bases and the J gene lost 12 bases, with 6 bases spanning the gap. The CDR3 has 11 amino acids. CDR1 is SGHAT, CDR2 FQNNGV, per germline.

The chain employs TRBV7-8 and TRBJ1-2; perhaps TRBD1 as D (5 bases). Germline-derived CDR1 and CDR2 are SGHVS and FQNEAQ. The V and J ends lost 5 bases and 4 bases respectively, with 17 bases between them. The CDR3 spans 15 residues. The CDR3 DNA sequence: TGTGCCAGCAGCGTTAGCCCTACAGGTTTCTATGGCTACACCTTC. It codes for CASSVSPTGFYGYTF.

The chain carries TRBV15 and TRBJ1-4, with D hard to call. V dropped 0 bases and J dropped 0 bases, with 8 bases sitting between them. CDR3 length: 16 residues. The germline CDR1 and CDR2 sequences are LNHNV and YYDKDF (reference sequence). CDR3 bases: TGTGCCACCAGCAGAGATGGGTCCACAACTAATGAAAAACTGTTTTTT. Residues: CATSRDGSTTNEKLFF.

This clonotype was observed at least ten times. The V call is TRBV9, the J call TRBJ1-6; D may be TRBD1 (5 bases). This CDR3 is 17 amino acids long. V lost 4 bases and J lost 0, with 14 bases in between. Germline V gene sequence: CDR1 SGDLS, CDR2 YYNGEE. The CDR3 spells CASSPYDSYSYNSPLHF. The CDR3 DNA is TGTGCCAGCAGCCCATACGACAGTTACTCCTATAATTCACCCCTCCACTTT.

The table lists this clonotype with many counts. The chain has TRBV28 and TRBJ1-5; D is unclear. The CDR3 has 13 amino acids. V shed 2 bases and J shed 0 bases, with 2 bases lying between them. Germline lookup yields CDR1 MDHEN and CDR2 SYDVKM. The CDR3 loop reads CASSLPSNQPQHF. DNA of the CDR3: TGTGCCAGCAGTTTACCTAGCAATCAGCCCCAGCATTTT.

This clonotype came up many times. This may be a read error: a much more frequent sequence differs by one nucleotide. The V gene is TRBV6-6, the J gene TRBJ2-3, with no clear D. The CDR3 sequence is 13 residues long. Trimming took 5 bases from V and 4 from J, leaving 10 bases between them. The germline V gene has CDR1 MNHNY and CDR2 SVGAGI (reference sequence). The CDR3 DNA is TGTGCCAGCAGTCCAGCCCAATCAGATACGCAGTATTTT. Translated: CASSPAQSDTQYF.

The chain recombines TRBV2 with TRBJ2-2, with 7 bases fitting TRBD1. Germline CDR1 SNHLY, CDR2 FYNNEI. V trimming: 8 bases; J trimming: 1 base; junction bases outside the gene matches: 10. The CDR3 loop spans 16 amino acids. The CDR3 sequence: CASSSRGFRNTGELFF. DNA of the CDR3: TGTGCCAGCTCTTCCAGGGGGTTTAGGAACACCGGGGAGCTGTTTTTT.

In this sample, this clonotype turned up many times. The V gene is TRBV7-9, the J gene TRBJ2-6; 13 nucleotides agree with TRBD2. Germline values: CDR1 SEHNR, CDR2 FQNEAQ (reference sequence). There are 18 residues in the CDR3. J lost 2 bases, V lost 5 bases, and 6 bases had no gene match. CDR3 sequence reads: CASSLTSGRRAGANVLTF. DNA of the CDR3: TGTGCCAGCAGCCTGACTAGCGGGAGGAGAGCTGGGGCCAACGTCCTGACTTTC.

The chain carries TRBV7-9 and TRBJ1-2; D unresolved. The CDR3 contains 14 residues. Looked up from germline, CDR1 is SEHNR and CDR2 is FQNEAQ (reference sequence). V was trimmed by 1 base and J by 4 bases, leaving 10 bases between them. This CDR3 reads CASSLDFSLYGYTF. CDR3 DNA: TGTGCCAGCAGCTTAGATTTCTCACTCTATGGCTACACCTTC.

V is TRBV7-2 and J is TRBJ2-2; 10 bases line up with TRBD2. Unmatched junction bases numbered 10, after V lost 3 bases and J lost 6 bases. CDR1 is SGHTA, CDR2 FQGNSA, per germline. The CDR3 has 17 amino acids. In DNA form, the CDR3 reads TGTGCCAGCAGCTTGAGGCTAGCGGGGGTTAAGTCCGGGGAGCTGTTTTTT. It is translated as CASSLRLAGVKSGELFF.

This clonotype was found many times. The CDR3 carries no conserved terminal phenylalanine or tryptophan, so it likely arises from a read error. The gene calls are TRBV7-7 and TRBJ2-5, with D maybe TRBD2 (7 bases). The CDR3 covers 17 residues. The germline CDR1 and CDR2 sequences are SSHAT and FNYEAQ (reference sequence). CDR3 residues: CASSLGFMGGAQETQYL. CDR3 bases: TGTGCTAGCAGCTTAGGTTTTATGGGGGGGGCCCAAGAGACCCAGTACCTC.

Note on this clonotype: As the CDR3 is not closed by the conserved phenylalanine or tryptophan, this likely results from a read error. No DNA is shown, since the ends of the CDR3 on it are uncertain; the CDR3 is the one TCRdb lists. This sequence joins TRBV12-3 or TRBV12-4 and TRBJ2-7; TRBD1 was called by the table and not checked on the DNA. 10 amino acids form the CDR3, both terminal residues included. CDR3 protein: CASSGGTANT.

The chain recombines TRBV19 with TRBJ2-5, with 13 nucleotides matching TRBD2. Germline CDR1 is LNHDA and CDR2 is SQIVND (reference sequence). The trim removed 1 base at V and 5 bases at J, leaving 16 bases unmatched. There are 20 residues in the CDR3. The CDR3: CASSIGGGTWGLAGRETQYF. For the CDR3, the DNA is TGTGCCAGTAGTATAGGGGGGGGGACCTGGGGACTAGCGGGACGGGAGACCCAGTACTTC.